The clone carrying this TCR beta chain has more than one count but fewer than ten. Its target is not known. This specimen comes from a study of CD8 T cells in ankylosing spondylitis. This CDR3 is built from 15 residues. Trimming at V came to 8 bases and at J to 3 bases, leaving 7 bases not matched to a gene. One entry per CDR3 protein, called by TCRdb with MiXCR from the 5' RACE reads. The sample includes roughly 200,000 distinct CDR3 sequences, around 13% seen only once; the top ten take more than 15%. Study outcomes and limitations: Certain motif variants had earlier appeared in reactive arthritis synovial fluid and blood.

V and J are TRBV12-3 or TRBV12-4 and TRBJ2-3, with TRBD2 matching 11 bases. This TCR was recovered from a male donor with ankylosing spondylitis or in good health (not recorded which). Sample: blood, either unsorted or a sorted T cell fraction (not recorded which). For the CDR3, the DNA is TGTGCCAGCCGGGTAGCGGGGGGGCCGACAGATACGCAGTATTTT. Residues: CASRVAGGPTDTQYF.